This T cell receptor (beta chain) derives from a study of blood T cell repertoires in COVID-19. Some clones are missing from TCRdb's copy, which holds only in-frame ones; the method was immunoSEQ multiplex PCR. The data contain over 200,000 clones, roughly 87% of them singletons. The CDR3 totals 15 residues. With V trimmed by 6 bases and J by 6 bases, 9 bases remained unmatched. Germline V gene data show CDR1 as KGHSH and CDR2 as LQKENI. The gene calls are TRBV18 and TRBJ2-7; 12 bases agree with TRBD1. The sequence derives from a man aged 25-45 years who had recovered from COVID-19. The sequenced material came from PBMCs or T cells enriched from blood (not recorded which). Here the CDR3 reads CASSPRDRGLGEQYF. The CDR3 DNA reads TGTGCCAGCTCGCCCCGGGACAGGGGGCTCGGCGAGCAGTACTTC. The full variable domain, rest sourced from reference TRBV18 and TRBJ2-7, is NAGVMQNPRHLVRRRGQEARLRCSPMKGHSHVYWYRQLPEEGLKFMVYLQKENIIDESGMPKERFSAEFPKEGPSILRIQQVVRGDSAAYFCASSPRDRGLGEQYFGPGTRLTVT.